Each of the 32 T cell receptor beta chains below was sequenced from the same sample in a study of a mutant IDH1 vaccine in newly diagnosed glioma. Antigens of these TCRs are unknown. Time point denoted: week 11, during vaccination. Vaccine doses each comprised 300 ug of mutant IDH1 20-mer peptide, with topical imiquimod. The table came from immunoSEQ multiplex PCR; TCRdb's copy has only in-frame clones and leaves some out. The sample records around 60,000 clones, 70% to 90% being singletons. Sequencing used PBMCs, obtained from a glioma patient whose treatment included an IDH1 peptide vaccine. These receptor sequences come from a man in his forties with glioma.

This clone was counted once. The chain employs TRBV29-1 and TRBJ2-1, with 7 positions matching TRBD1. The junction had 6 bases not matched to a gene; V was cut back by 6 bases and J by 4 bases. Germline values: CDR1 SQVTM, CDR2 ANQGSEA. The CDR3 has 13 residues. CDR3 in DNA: TGCAGCGTGGACGGACAGGTTTACAATGAGCAGTTCTTC. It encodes CSVDGQVYNEQFF.

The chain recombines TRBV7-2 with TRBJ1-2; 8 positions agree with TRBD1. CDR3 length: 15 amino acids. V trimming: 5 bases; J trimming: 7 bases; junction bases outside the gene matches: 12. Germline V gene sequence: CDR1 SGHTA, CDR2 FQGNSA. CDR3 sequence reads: CASSPGGQARIGYTF. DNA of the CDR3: TGTGCCAGCAGCCCGGGGGGACAGGCGAGGATTGGCTACACCTTC.

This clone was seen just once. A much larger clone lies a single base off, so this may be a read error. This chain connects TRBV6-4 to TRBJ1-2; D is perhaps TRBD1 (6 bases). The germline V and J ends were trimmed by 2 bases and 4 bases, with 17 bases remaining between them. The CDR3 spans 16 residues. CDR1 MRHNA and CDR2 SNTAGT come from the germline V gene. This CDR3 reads CASSDEVGGLRYGYTF. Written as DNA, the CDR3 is TGTGCCAGCAGTGACGAGGTGGGGGGGCTACGCTATGGCTACACCTTC.

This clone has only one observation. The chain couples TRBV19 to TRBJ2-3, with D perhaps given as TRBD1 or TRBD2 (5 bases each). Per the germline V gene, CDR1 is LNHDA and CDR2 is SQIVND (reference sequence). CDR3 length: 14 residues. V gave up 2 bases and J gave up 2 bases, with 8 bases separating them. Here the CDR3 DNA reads TGTGCCAGTAGTATATACGGGGCCACAGATACGCAGTATTTT. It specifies CASSIYGATDTQYF.

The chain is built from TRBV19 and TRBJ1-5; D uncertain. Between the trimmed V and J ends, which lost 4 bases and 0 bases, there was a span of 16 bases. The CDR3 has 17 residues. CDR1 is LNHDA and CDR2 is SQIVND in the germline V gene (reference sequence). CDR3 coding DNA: TGTGCCAGTAGTAATTGGGCGGCCCTATATAGCAATCAGCCCCAGCATTTT. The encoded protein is CASSNWAALYSNQPQHF.

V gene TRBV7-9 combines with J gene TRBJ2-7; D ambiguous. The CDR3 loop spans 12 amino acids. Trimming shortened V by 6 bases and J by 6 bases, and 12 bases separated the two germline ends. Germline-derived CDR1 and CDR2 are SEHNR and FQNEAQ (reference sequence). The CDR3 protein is CASRFQEAEQYF. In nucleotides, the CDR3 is TGTGCCAGCAGGTTCCAAGAAGCCGAGCAGTACTTC.

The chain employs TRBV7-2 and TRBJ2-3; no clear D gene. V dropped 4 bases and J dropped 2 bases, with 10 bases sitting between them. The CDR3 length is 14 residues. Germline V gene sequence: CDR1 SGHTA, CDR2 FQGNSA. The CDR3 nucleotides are TGTGCCAGCAGCTCGGGCCCCCTCACAGATACGCAGTATTTT. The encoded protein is CASSSGPLTDTQYF.

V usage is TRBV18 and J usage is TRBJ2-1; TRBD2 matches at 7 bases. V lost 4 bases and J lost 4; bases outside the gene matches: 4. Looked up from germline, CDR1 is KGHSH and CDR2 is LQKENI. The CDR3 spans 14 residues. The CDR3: CASSRASGYNEQFF. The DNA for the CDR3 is TGTGCCAGCTCACGGGCTAGCGGATACAATGAGCAGTTCTTC.

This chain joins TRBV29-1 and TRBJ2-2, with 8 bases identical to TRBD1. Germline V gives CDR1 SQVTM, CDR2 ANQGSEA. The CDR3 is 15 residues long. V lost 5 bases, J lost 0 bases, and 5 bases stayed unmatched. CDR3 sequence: CSVLTGGTNTGELFF. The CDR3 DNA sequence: TGCAGCGTTCTTACAGGGGGGACGAACACCGGGGAGCTGTTTTTT.

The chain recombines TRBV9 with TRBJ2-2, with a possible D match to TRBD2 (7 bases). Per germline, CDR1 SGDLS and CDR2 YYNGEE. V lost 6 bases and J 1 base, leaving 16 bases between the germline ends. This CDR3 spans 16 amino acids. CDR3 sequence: CASTPGGFVNTGELFF. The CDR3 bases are TGTGCCAGCACCCCGGGGGGCTTTGTGAACACCGGGGAGCTGTTTTTT.

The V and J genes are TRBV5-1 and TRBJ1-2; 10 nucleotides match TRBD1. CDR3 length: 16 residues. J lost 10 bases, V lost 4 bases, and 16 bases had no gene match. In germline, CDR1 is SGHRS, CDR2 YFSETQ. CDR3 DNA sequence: TGCGCCAGCAGCATCGGCCCGGGACAGGGGCGGGGGGACTACACCTTC. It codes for CASSIGPGQGRGDYTF.

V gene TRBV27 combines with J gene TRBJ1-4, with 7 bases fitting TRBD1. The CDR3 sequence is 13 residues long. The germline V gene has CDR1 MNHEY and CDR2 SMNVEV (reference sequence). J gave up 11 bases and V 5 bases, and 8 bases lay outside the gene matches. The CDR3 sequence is CASSNRQGWKLFF. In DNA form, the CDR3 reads TGTGCCAGCAGTAACCGACAGGGCTGGAAACTGTTTTTT.

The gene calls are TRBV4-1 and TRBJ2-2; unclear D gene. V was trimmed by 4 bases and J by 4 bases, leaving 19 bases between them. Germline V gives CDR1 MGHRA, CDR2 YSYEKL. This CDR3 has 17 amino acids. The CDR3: CASSPRYLGLGTGELFF. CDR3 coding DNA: TGCGCCAGCAGCCCACGCTATTTGGGTTTGGGCACCGGGGAGCTGTTTTTT.

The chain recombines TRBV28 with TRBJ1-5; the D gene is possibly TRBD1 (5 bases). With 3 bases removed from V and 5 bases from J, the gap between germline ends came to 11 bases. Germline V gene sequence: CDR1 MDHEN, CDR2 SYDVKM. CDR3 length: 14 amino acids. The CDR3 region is CASSLVGGYQPQHF. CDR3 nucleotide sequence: TGTGCCAGCAGTTTGGTCGGGGGGTATCAGCCCCAGCATTTT.

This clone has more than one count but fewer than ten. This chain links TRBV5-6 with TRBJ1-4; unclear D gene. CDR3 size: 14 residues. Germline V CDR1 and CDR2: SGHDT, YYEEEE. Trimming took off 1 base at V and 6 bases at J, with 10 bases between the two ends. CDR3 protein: CASSLWGGDEKLFF. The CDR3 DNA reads TGTGCCAGCAGCTTGTGGGGAGGCGATGAAAAACTGTTTTTT. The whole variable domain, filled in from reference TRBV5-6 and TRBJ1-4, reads DAGVTQSPTHLIKTRGQQVTLRCSPKSGHDTVSWYQQALGQGPQFIFQYYEEEERQRGNFPDRFSGHQFPNYSSELNVNALLLGDSALYLCASSLWGGDEKLFFGSGTQLSVL.

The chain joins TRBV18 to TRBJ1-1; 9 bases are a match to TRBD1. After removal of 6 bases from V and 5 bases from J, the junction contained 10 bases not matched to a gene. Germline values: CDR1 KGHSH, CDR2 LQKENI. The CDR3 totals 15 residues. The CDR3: CASSTTGTGWTEAFF. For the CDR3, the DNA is TGTGCCAGCTCCACAACGGGGACAGGGTGGACTGAAGCTTTCTTT.

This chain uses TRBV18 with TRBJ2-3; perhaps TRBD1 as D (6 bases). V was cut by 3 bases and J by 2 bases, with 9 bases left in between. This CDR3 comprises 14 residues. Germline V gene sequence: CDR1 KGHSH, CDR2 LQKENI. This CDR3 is CASSPQGYTDTQYF. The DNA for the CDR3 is TGTGCCAGCTCACCCCAGGGGTACACAGATACGCAGTATTTT.

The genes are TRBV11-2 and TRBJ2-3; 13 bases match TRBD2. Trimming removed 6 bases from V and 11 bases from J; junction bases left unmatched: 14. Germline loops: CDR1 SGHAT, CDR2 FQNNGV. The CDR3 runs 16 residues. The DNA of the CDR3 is TGTGCCAGCAGAACTACCCGAGGGACTAGCGGGATTATGCAGTATTTT. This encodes CASRTTRGTSGIMQYF.

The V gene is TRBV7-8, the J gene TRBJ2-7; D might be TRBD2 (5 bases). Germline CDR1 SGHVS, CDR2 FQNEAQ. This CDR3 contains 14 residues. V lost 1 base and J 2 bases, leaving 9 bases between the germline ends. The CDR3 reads CASSLGSGAYEQYF. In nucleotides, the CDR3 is TGTGCCAGCAGCTTAGGATCCGGGGCCTACGAGCAGTACTTC.

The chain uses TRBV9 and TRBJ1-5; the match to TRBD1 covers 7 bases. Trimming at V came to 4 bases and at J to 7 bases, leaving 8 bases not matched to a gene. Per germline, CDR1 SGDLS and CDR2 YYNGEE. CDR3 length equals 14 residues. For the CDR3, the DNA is TGTGCCAGCAGCCTAGGACAGGATAGACAGCCCCAGCATTTT. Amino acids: CASSLGQDRQPQHF.

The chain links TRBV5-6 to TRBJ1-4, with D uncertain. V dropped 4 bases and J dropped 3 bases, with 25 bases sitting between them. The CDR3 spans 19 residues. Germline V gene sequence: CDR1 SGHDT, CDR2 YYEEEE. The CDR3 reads CASSIYRFSRVVPNEKLFF. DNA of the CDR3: TGTGCCAGCAGCATATACCGCTTTTCACGCGTGGTACCTAATGAAAAACTGTTTTTT.

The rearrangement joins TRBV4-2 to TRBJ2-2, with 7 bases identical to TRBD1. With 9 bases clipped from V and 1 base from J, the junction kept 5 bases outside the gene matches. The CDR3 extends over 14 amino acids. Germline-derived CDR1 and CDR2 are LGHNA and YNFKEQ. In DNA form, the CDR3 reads TGTGCCAGTTATGACAGGGAGAACACCGGGGAGCTGTTTTTT. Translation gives CASYDRENTGELFF.

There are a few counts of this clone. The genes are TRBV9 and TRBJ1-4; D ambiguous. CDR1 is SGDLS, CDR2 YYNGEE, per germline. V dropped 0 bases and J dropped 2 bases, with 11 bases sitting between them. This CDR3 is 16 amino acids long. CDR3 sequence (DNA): TGTGCCAGCAGCGTAGGCACTCTCCCCACTAATGAAAAACTGTTTTTT. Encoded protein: CASSVGTLPTNEKLFF.

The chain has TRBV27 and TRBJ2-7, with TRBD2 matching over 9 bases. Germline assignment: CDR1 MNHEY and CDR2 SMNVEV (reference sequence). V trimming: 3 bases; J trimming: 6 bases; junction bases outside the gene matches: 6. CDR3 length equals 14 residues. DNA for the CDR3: TGTGCCAGCAGTTTTGCGGGAGGGATGGGCGAGCAGTACTTC. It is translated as CASSFAGGMGEQYF.

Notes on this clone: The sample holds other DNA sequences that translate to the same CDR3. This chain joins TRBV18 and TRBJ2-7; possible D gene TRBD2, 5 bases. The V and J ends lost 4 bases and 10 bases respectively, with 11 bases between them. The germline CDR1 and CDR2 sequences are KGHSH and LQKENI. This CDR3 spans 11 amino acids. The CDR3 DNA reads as TGTGCCAGCTCACTCGAGAGGGATCAGTACTTC. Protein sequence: CASSLERDQYF.

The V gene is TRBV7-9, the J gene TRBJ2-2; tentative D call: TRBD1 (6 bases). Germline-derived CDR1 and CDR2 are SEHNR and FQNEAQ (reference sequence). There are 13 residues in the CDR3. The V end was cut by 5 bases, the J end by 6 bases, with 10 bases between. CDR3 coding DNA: TGTGCCAGCAGCGCCAGGGGTTCCGGGGAGCTGTTTTTT. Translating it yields CASSARGSGELFF.

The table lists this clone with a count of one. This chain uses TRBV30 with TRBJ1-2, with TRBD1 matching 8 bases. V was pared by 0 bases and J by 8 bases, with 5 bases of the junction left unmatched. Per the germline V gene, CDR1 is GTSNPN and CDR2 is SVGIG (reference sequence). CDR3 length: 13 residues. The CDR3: CAWSVGQGTGYTF. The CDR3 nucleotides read TGTGCCTGGAGTGTCGGACAGGGTACAGGCTACACCTTC.

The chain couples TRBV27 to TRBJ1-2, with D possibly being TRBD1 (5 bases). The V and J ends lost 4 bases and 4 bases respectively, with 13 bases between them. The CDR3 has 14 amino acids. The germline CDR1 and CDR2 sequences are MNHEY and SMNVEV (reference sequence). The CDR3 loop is CASSSAGPSYGYTF. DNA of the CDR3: TGTGCCAGCAGTTCTGCGGGGCCCTCCTATGGCTACACCTTC.

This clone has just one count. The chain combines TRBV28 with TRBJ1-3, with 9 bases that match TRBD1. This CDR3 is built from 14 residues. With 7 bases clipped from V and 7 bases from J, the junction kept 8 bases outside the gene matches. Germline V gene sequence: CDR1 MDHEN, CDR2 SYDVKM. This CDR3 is CASTVQGAGNTIYF. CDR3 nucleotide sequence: TGTGCCAGCACCGTACAGGGGGCCGGTAACACCATATATTTT.

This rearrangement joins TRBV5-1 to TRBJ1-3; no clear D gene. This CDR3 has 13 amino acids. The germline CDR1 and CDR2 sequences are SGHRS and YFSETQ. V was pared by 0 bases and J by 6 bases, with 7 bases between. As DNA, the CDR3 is TGCGCCAGCAGCTTGGGCGACGAAAACACCATATATTTT. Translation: CASSLGDENTIYF. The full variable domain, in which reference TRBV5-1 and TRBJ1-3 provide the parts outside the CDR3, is KAGVTQTPRYLIKTRGQQVTLSCSPISGHRSVSWYQQTPGQGLQFLFEYFSETQRNKGNFPGRFSGRQFSNSRSEMNVSTLELGDSALYLCASSLGDENTIYFGEGSWLTVV.

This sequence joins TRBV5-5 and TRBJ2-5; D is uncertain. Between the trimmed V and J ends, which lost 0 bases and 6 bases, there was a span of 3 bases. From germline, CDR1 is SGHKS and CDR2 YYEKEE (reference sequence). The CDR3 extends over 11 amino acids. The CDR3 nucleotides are TGTGCCAGCAGCTTGGAAAAGACCCAGTACTTC. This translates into CASSLEKTQYF. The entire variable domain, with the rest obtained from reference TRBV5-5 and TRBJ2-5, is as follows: DAGVTQSPTHLIKTRGQQVTLRCSPISGHKSVSWYQQVLGQGPQFIFQYYEKEERGRGNFPDRFSARQFPNYSSELNVNALLLGDSALYLCASSLEKTQYFGPGTRLLVL.

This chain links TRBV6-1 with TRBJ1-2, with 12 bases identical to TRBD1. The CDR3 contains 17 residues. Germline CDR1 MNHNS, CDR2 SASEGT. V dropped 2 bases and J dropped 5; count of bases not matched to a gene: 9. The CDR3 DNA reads TGTGCCAGCAGTGAATCCGGGACAGGGGGCCGCCGGTATGGCTACACCTTC. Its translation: CASSESGTGGRRYGYTF.